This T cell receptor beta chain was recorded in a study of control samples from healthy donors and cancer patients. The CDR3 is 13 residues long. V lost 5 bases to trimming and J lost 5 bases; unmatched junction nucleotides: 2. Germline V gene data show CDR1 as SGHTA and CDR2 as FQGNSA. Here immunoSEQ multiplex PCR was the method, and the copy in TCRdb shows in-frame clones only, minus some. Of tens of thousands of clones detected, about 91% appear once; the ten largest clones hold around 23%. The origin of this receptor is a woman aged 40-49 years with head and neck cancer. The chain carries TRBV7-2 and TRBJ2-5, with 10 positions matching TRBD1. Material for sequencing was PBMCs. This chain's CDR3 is CASSQDRGETQYF. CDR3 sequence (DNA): TGTGCCAGCAGCCAGGACAGGGGGGAGACCCAGTACTTC.